A single sample is the source of the 10 T cell receptor beta chains below, sequenced in a study of identical twins. TCRdb processed the 5' RACE reads anew with MiXCR; each CDR3 protein has one entry. The table includes 1.5 million or so distinct CDR3 sequences, about 30% detected once. The sequenced material came from cord blood. These receptors all come from a newborn girl in good health.

This clonotype appeared a few times. The chain couples TRBV24-1 to TRBJ2-3, with D perhaps matching TRBD2 (7 bases). With 5 bases removed from V and 2 bases from J, the gap between germline ends came to 16 bases. The CDR3 is 16 residues long. Germline V gene data show CDR1 as KGHDR and CDR2 as SFDVKD. The CDR3 DNA reads TGTGCCACCAGTGCCCCTAGGGGGGGCGTCACAGATACGCAGTATTTT. Translated, it gives CATSAPRGGVTDTQYF.

This chain joins TRBV5-5 and TRBJ1-1; D possibly corresponds to TRBD1 (6 bases). Germline CDR1 reads SGHKS; CDR2 reads YYEKEE (reference sequence). The CDR3 runs to 18 residues. The germline V and J ends were trimmed by 1 base and 0 bases, with 19 bases remaining between them. CDR3 in DNA: TGTGCCAGCAGCTTGAGGGTTCCGGACAGTGGGCTGAACACTGAAGCTTTCTTT. Protein sequence: CASSLRVPDSGLNTEAFF.

This clonotype was recorded a few times. V and J are TRBV25-1 and TRBJ1-1; D might be TRBD1 (6 bases). V lost 5 bases to trimming and J lost 3 bases, with 16 bases between them. Germline V lookup: CDR1 MGHDK, CDR2 SYGVNS. The CDR3 loop spans 15 amino acids. CDR3 in DNA: TGTGCCAGCAGTCTTCAGGGGAGTGGGCACACTGAAGCTTTCTTT. The encoded protein is CASSLQGSGHTEAFF.

This clonotype was observed a handful of times. V and J are TRBV6-5 and TRBJ2-2; possible D gene TRBD2, 5 bases. The V end was cut by 2 bases, the J end by 2 bases, with 12 bases between. The CDR3 is 16 residues long. CDR1 MNHEY and CDR2 SVGAGI come from the germline V gene. In DNA, the CDR3 is TGTGCCAGCAGTTACCTAACTAGGGTCAACACCGGGGAGCTGTTTTTT. This gives the protein CASSYLTRVNTGELFF.

This chain links TRBV3-1 with TRBJ1-2; TRBD1 might be the D (6 bases). Germline loops: CDR1 LGHDT, CDR2 YNNKEL (reference sequence). The CDR3 sequence is 15 residues long. The ends were cut back, 3 bases at V and 4 bases at J, with 15 bases in the middle. The CDR3 DNA reads TGTGCCAGCAGCCACCACCGGGGGCGCCTCTATGGCTACACCTTC. Protein sequence: CASSHHRGRLYGYTF.

V and J are TRBV27 and TRBJ2-3, with D unclear. Trimming left V 3 bases short and J 2 bases short, with 15 bases between. This CDR3 is built from 16 residues. CDR1 MNHEY and CDR2 SMNVEV come from the germline V gene (reference sequence). In DNA, the CDR3 is TGTGCCAGCAGTTTGAGTTCCTGTGATTACACAGATACGCAGTATTTT. As protein: CASSLSSCDYTDTQYF.

V usage is TRBV7-9 and J usage is TRBJ2-2; D uncertain. V shed 1 base and J shed 7 bases, with 16 bases lying between them. The CDR3 is 16 residues long. Per germline, CDR1 SEHNR and CDR2 FQNEAQ (reference sequence). CDR3 region: CASSLGYQKEYGELFF. The CDR3 bases are TGTGCCAGCAGCTTAGGATACCAAAAAGAGTACGGGGAGCTGTTTTTT.

This clonotype occurred a few times. The V call is TRBV2, the J call TRBJ2-1; TRBD2 aligns across 8 bases. The germline gives CDR1 SNHLY, CDR2 FYNNEI. The CDR3 contains 15 residues. V gave up 8 bases and J gave up 4 bases; unmatched junction bases: 10. The CDR3 reads CASVELAGSYNEQFF. DNA for the CDR3: TGTGCCAGCGTCGAATTAGCGGGGTCTTACAATGAGCAGTTCTTC.

The chain uses TRBV5-4 and TRBJ2-3; the D gene is possibly TRBD2 (5 bases). Trimming shortened V by 2 bases and J by 2 bases, and 9 bases separated the two germline ends. Germline V gene lookup returns CDR1 SGHNT and CDR2 YYREEE (reference sequence). The CDR3 is 14 residues long. DNA of the CDR3: TGTGCCAGCAGCTTCGGGATAGTCACAGATACGCAGTATTTT. Protein: CASSFGIVTDTQYF.

This clonotype was observed a few times. The chain recombines TRBV6-1 with TRBJ1-2, with unresolved D. The V gene lost 0 bases and the J gene lost 4 bases, with 9 bases spanning the gap. The CDR3 is 14 amino acids. Germline-derived CDR1 and CDR2 are MNHNS and SASEGT. CDR3 region: CASSEAPRIYGYTF. The CDR3 bases are TGTGCCAGCAGTGAAGCGCCAAGAATCTATGGCTACACCTTC.